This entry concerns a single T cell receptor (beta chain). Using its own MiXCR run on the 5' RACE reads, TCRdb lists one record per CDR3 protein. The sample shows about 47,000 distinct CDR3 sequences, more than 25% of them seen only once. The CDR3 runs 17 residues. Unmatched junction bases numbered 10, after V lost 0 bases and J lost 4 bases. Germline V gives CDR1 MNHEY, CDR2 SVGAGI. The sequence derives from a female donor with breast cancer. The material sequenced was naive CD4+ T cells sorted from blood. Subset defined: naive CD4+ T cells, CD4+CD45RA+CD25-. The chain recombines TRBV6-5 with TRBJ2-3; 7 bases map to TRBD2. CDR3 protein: CASSYSLNPSGPDTQYF. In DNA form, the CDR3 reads TGTGCCAGCAGTTACTCACTGAACCCTAGCGGCCCAGATACGCAGTATTTT.